One sample yielded the 7 T cell receptor beta chains listed below, sequenced in a study of blood T cell repertoires in COVID-19. The repertoire was sequenced with immunoSEQ multiplex PCR; TCRdb's copy has only in-frame clones and lacks some. Among approximately 160,000 clones listed, roughly 80% were seen once. The sequenced sample was peripheral blood. These receptors all stem from a woman aged 80 or over with acute or convalescent COVID-19.

The V gene is TRBV7-9, the J gene TRBJ1-5, with a weak D call TRBD1 (5 bases). The germline V gene encodes CDR1 SEHNR and CDR2 FQNEAQ (reference sequence). This CDR3 contains 15 residues. Trimming cost V 5 bases and J 6 bases, with 17 bases left between them. The CDR3 DNA is TGTGCCAGCAGCCCCGGAGGCGGGGGGTCTCAGCCCCAGCATTTT. The encoded protein is CASSPGGGGSQPQHF.

CDR3 protein: CASSLVWGRELFF. The CDR3 coding sequence is TGTGCCAGCAGCTTGGTCTGGGGGCGTGAACTGTTTTTT. The chain couples TRBV5-5 to TRBJ1-4; D is possibly TRBD1 (6 bases). The CDR3 is made up of 13 amino acids. Trimming left V 0 bases short and J 12 bases short, with 12 bases between. CDR1 and CDR2 (germline): SGHKS, YYEKEE (reference sequence).

The rearrangement uses TRBV28 and TRBJ2-7, with D unclear. Between the trimmed V and J ends, which lost 3 bases and 4 bases, there was a span of 10 bases. There are 13 residues in the CDR3. Germline CDR1 is MDHEN and CDR2 is SYDVKM. The CDR3 DNA is TGTGCCAGCAGTTTGGGCCAGGATTACGAGCAGTACTTC. Protein product: CASSLGQDYEQYF.

The V and J genes are TRBV19 and TRBJ1-4; 9 bases are a match to TRBD1. The CDR3 is 15 amino acids. Per germline, CDR1 LNHDA and CDR2 SQIVND (reference sequence). Trimming removed 4 bases from V and 7 bases from J; junction bases left unmatched: 7. The CDR3 here is CASSSHRGHREKLFF. DNA of the CDR3: TGTGCCAGTAGTAGCCACAGGGGGCATCGTGAAAAACTGTTTTTT.

This clone has more than one count but fewer than ten. CDR3 loop: CASSLGGVLVSYEQYF. DNA for the CDR3: TGTGCCAGCAGCTTAGGGGGGGTCCTTGTCTCCTACGAGCAGTACTTC. The rearrangement links TRBV11-2 to TRBJ2-7, with D perhaps TRBD2 (6 bases). V lost 1 base to trimming and J lost 0 bases, with 13 bases between them. Germline V lookup: CDR1 SGHAT, CDR2 FQNNGV. The CDR3 length is 16 residues.

V and J are TRBV5-4 and TRBJ1-4; D is possibly TRBD1 (6 bases). This CDR3 is 14 amino acids long. Germline V gene lookup returns CDR1 SGHNT and CDR2 YYREEE (reference sequence). Trimming cost V 4 bases and J 6 bases, with 13 bases left between them. The CDR3 nucleotides read TGTGCCAGCAGCCTTGACAGGTGGGATGAAAAACTGTTTTTT. Residues: CASSLDRWDEKLFF.

This sequence joins TRBV19 and TRBJ2-1; weak D call: TRBD1 (6 bases). Germline V gene sequence: CDR1 LNHDA, CDR2 SQIVND (reference sequence). Trimming took 9 bases from V and 0 from J, leaving 24 bases between them. CDR3 length: 18 amino acids. CDR3 bases: TGTGCCAGCTCGACTTTCCTGGACAGCCAAAGCTCCTACAATGAGCAGTTCTTC. It translates to CASSTFLDSQSSYNEQFF.